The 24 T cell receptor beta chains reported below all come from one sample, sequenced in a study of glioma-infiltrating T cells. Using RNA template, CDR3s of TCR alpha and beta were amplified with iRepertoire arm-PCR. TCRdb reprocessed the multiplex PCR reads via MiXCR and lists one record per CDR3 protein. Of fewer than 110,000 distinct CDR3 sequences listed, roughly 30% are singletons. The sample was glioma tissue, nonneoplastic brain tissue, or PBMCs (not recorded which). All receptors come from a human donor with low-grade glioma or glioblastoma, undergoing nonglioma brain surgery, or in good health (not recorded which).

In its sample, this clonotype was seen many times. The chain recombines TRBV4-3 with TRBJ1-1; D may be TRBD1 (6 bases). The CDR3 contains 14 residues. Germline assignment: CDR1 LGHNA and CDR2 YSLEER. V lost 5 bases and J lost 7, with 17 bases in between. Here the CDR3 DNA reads TGCGCCAGCAGCTCAGATAGGGGGGGTCATGAAGCTTTCTTT. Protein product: CASSSDRGGHEAFF.

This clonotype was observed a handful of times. The CDR3 coding sequence is TGTGCCAGCAGCTTAGTCGCTAGCGGGGGGTCGAGCTCCTACAATGAGCAGTTCTTC. Protein: CASSLVASGGSSSYNEQFF. J is TRBJ2-1 and V is TRBV7-2, with 11 bases that match TRBD2. This CDR3 is built from 19 residues. Germline V gives CDR1 SGHTA, CDR2 FQGNSA. The ends lost 1 base at V and 0 bases at J; junction bases unmatched: 8.

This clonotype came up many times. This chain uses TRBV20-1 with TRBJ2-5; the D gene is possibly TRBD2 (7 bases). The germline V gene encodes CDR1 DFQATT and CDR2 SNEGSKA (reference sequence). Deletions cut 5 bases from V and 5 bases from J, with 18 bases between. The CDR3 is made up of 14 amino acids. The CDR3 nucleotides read TGCAGTGCTCGACAGGCTAGCGGAGCTGAGACCCAGTACTTC. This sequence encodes CSARQASGAETQYF.

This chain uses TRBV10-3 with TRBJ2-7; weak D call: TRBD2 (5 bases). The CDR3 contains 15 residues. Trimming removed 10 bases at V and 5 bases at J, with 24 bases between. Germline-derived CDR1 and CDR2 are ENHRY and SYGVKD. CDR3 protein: CATVPEVSGSHEQYF. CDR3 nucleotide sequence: TGTGCCACCGTGCCCGAGGTAAGCGGATCCCACGAGCAGTACTTC.

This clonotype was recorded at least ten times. CDR3 sequence reads: CASSRAGTTNEKLFF. CDR3 coding DNA: TGTGCCAGCAGTCGAGCCGGGACAACTAATGAAAAACTGTTTTTT. The rearrangement joins TRBV6-1 to TRBJ1-4; D remains unclear. The CDR3 is made up of 15 amino acids. In germline, CDR1 is MNHNS, CDR2 SASEGT. Trimming removed 5 bases at V and 0 bases at J, with 10 bases between.

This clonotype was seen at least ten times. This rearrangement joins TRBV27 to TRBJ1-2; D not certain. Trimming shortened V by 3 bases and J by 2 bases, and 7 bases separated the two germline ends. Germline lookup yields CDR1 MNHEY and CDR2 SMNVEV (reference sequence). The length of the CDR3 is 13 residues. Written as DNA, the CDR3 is TGTGCCAGCAGTTTCCTACGGAACTATGGCTACACCTTC. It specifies CASSFLRNYGYTF.

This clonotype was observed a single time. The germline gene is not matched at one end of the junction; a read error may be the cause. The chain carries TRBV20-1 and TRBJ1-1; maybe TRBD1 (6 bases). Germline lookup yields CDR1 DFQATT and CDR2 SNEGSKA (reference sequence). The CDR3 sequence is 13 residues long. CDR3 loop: CSARGHSNTEALF. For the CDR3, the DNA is TGCAGTGCTAGGGGACATTCAAACACTGAAGCTTTATTT.

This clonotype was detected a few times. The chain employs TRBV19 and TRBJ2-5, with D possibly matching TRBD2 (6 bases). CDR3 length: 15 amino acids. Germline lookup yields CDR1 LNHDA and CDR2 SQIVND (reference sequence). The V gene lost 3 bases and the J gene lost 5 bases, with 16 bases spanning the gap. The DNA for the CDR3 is TGTGCCAGTAGTATCGGGACTTCGAGGTGGGAGACCCAGTACTTC. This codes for CASSIGTSRWETQYF.

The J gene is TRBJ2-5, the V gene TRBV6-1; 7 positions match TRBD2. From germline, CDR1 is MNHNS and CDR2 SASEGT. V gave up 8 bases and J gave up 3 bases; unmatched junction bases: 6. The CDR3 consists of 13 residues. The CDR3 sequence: CASRRLAEETQYF. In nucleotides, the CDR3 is TGTGCCAGCCGGAGACTAGCCGAAGAGACCCAGTACTTC.

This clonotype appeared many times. CDR3 in amino acids: CASSLRRGLQETQYF. The DNA for the CDR3 is TGTGCCAGCAGCCTCCGACGGGGACTCCAAGAGACCCAGTACTTC. The chain combines TRBV6-1 with TRBJ2-5; maybe TRBD2 (6 bases). Looked up from germline, CDR1 is MNHNS and CDR2 is SASEGT. The CDR3 totals 15 residues. Trimming removed 6 bases at V and 1 base at J, with 15 bases between.

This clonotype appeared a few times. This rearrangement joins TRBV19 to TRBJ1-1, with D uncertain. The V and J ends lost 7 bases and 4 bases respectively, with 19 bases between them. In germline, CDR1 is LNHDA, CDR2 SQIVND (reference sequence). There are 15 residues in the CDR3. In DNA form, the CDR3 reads TGTGCCAGTATCAAGACGACGGGAATGGCCACTGAAGCTTTCTTT. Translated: CASIKTTGMATEAFF.

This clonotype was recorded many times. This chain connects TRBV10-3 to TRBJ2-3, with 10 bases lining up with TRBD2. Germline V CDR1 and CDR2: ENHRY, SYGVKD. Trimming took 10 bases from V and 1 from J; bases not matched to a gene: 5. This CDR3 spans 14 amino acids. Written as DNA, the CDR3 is TGTGCCACTGCCAGCGGGGGGGGCACAGATACGCAGTATTTT. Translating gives CATASGGGTDTQYF.

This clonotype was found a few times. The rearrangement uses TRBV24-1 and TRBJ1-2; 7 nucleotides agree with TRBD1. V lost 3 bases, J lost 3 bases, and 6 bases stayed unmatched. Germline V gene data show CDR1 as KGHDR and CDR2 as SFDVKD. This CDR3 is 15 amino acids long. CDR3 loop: CATSDNGQDYYGYTF. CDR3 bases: TGTGCCACCAGTGATAATGGACAGGATTACTATGGCTACACCTTC.

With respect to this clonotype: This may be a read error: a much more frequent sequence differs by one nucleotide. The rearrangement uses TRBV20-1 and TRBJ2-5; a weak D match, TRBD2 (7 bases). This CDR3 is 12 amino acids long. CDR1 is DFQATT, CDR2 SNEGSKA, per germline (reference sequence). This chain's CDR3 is CSTRGGLEAQYF. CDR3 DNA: TGCAGTACAAGGGGGGGCCTAGAGGCCCAGTACTTC.

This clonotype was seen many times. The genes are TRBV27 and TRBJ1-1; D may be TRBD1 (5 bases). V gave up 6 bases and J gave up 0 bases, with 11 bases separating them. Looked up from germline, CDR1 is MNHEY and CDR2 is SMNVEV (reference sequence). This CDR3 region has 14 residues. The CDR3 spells CASRRGDLNTEAFF. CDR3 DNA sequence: TGTGCCAGCAGACGGGGCGATTTGAACACTGAAGCTTTCTTT.

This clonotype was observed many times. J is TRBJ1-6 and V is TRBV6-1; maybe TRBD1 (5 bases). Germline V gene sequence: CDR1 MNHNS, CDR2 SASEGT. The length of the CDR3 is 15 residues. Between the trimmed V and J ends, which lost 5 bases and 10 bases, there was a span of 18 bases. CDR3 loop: CASSPLGGLSSPLHF. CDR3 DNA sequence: TGTGCCAGCAGTCCCCTTGGGGGTCTATCCTCACCCCTCCACTTT.

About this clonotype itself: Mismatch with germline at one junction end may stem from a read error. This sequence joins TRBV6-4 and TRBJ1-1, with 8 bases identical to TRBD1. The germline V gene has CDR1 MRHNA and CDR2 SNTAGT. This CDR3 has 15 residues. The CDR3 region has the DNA TGTGCCAGCAGTGACGGGACAGGAAGGAACACTGGAGCTTTCTTT. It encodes CASSDGTGRNTGAFF.

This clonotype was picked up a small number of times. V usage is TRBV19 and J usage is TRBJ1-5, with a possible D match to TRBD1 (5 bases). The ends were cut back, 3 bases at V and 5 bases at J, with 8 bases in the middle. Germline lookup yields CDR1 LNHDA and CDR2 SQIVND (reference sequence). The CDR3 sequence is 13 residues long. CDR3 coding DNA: TGTGCCAGTAGTATGGGCAGGGATCAGCCCCAGCATTTT. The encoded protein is CASSMGRDQPQHF. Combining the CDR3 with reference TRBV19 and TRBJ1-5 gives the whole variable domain DGGITQSPKYLFRKEGQNVTLSCEQNLNHDAMYWYRQDPGQGLRLIYYSQIVNDFQKGDIAEGYSVSREKKESFPLTVTSAQKNPTAFYLCASSMGRDQPQHFGDGTRLSIL.

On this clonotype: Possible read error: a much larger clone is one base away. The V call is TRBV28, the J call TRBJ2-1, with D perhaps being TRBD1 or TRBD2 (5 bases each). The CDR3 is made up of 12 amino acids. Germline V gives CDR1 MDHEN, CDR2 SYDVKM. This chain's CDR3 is CASSSGPNEQSF. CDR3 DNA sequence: TGTGCCAGCAGTTCGGGGCCCAATGAGCAGTCCTTC.

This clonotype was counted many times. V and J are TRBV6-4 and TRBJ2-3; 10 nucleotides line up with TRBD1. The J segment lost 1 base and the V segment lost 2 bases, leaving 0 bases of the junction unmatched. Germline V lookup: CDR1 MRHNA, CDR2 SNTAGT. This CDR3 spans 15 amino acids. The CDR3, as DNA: TGTGCCAGCAGTGACGGGACAGGGGGCACAGATACGCAGTATTTT. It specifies CASSDGTGGTDTQYF.

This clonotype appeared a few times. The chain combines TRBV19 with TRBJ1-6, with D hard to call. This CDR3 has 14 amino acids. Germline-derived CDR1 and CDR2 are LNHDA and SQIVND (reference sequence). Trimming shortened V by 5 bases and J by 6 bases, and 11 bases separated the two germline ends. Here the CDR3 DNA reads TGTGCCAGTAGTTGGCGGACGAGTAATTCACCCCTCCACTTT. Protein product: CASSWRTSNSPLHF.

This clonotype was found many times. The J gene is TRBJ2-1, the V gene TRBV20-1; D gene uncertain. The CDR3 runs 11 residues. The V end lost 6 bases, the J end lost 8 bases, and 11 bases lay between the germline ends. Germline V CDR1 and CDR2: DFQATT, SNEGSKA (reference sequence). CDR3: CSALPHHEQFF. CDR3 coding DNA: TGCAGTGCCCTACCCCACCATGAGCAGTTCTTC.

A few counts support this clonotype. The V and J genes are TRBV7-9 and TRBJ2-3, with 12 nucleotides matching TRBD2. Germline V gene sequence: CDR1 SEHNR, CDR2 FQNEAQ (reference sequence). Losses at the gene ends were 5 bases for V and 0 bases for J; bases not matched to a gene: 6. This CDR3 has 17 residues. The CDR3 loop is CASSRGLAGSSTDTQYF. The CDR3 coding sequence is TGTGCCAGCAGCCGAGGACTAGCGGGGAGTAGCACAGATACGCAGTATTTT.

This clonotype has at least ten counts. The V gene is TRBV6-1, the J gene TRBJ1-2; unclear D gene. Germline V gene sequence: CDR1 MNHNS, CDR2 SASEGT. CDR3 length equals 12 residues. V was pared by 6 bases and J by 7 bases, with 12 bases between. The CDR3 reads CASRQNQAGYTF. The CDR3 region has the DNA TGTGCCAGCAGACAGAACCAGGCTGGCTACACCTTC.